This TCR beta chain appears in the sequencing data of a study of early T cells in non-severe SARS-CoV-2 infection. Whole-study context: The study sequenced bulk RNA from unsorted whole blood, with chains unpaired. Broader study findings: Database matching using VDJdb favored anti-spike CD8 responses, with private and CD4 specificities left missing.

The CDR3 consists of 10 residues. The ends were cut back, 7 bases at V and 8 bases at J, with 11 bases in the middle. The V gene's germline CDR1 is SQVTM and CDR2 ANQGSEA. Attached unique molecular identifiers marked individual cDNA molecules. TCRdb re-called the 5' RACE reads with MiXCR, one entry per CDR3 protein. The data contain over 90,000 distinct CDR3 sequences, under 15% of them singletons. This clonotype was counted between two and nine times. Its antigen remains unknown. The receptor's source is an adult who was a healthcare worker with PCR-confirmed SARS-CoV-2 infection or an uninfected control (not recorded which). This chain links TRBV29-1 with TRBJ1-1; no reliable D call. Sample: whole blood. For the CDR3, the DNA is TGCAGCGCCTATACGGGGGAAGCTTTCTTT. This codes for CSAYTGEAFF. Full variable domain (missing parts from reference TRBV29-1 and TRBJ1-1): SAVISQKPSRDICQRGTSLTIQCQVDSQVTMMFWYRQQPGQSLTLIATANQGSEATYESGFVIDKFPISRPNLTFSTLTVSNMSPEDSSIYLCSAYTGEAFFGQGTRLTVV.